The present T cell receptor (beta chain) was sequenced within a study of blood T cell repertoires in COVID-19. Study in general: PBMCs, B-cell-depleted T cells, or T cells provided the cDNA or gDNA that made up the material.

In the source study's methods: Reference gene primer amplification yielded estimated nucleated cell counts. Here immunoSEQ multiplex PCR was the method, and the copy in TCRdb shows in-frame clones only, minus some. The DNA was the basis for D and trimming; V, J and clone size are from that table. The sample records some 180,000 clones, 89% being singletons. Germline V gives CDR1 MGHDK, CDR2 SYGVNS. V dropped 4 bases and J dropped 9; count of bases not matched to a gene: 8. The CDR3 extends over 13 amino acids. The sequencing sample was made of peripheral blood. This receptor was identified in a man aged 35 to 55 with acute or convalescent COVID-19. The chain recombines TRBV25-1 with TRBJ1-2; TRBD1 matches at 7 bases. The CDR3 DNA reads TGTGCCAGCAGTGCAACCCACAGGGGAAGCTACACCTTC. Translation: CASSATHRGSYTF.